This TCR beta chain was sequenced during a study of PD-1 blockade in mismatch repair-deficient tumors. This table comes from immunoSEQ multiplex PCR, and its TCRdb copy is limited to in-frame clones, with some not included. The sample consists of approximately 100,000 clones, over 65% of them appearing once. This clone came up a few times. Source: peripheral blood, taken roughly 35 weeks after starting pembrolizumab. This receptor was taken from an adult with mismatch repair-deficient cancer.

The CDR3 here is CASRRIRNVEAFF. The CDR3, as DNA: TGTGCCAGCAGGAGAATCAGAAACGTTGAAGCTTTCTTT. The gene calls are TRBV7-9 and TRBJ1-1; unclear D gene. The germline gives CDR1 SEHNR, CDR2 FQNEAQ (reference sequence). This CDR3 is 13 amino acids long. V dropped 6 bases and J dropped 7 bases, with 15 bases sitting between them.